In its sample, the clone carrying this TCR beta chain was seen many times. Antigen unknown. The cDNA 3' end received a ligated oligonucleotide with a UMI. First-round PCR used four to five cycles and beta primers RC1.1 and RC1.2 covering TRBC1 and TRBC2. TCRdb re-analysed the UMI-ligation and nested PCR reads in MiXCR, keeping a single row per CDR3 protein. This sample has some 50,000 distinct CDR3 sequences; approximately 10% occur once, and the top ten carry roughly 10%. These data originate in a study of quantifying T cell responses using KT2 cells. Study information: TCR alpha and beta constant-region primers primed reverse transcription of RNA. Estimated efficiency of the T4 ligation step was above 9% under optimum conditions.

The sample is PBMC spiked with counted cells of clone KT2. Different KT2-to-PBMC ratios were created with a constant PBMC count. Germline loops: CDR1 DFQATT, CDR2 SNEGSKA (reference sequence). The J segment lost 6 bases and the V segment lost 4 bases, leaving 7 bases of the junction unmatched. The CDR3 sequence is 14 residues long. Notes on the study in general: KT2 sequence counts showed saturation when very many KT2 cells were spiked in.

The chain employs TRBV20-1 and TRBJ1-5; 9 nucleotides match TRBD1. The sequence derives from a human donor. The sequenced material came from PBMCs spiked with cells of the T cell clone KT2. CDR3 residues: CSAKDRGEGQPQHF. For the CDR3, the DNA is TGCAGTGCTAAGGACAGGGGAGAAGGTCAGCCCCAGCATTTT.